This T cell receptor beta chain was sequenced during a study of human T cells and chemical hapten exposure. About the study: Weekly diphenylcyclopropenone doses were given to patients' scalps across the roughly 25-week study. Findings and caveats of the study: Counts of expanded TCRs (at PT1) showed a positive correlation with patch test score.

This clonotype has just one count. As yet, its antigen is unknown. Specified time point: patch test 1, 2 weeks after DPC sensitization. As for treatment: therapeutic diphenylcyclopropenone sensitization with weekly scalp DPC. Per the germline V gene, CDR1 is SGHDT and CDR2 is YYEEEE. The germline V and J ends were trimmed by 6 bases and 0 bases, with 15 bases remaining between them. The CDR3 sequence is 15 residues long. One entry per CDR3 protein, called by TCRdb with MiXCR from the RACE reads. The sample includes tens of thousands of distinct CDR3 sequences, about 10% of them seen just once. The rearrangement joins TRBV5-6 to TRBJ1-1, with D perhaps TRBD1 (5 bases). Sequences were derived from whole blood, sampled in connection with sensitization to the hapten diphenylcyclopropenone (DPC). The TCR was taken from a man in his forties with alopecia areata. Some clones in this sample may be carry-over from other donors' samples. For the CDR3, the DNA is TGTGCCAGCACCGGGCTGACAGCACTGAACACTGAAGCTTTCTTT. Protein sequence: CASTGLTALNTEAFF. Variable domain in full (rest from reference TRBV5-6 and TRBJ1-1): DAGVTQSPTHLIKTRGQQVTLRCSPKSGHDTVSWYQQALGQGPQFIFQYYEEEERQRGNFPDRFSGHQFPNYSSELNVNALLLGDSALYLCASTGLTALNTEAFFGQGTRLTVV.